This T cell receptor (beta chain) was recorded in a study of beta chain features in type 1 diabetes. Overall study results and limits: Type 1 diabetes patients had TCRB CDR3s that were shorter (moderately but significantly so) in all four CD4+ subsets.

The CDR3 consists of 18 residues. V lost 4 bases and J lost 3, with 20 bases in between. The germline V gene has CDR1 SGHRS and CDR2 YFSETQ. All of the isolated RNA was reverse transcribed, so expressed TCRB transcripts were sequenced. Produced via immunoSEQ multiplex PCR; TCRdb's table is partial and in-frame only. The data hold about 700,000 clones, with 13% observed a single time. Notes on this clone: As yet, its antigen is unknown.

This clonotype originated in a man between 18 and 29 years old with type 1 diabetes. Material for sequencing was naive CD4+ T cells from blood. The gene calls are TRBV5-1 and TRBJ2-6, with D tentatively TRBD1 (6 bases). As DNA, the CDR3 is TGCGCCAGCAGCCGCAATATGGTACAGGGTAGTGGGGCCAACGTCCTGACTTTC. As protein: CASSRNMVQGSGANVLTF.